Below are 5 T cell receptor beta chains sequenced from a single sample in a study of CD8+CD57+ T cells in acquired aplastic anemia. Patients chosen for sequencing had shown CD8+CD57+ cell expansion by flow cytometry. CDR3 and TCR beta VDJ profiling relied on a genomic DNA template. TCRdb ran MiXCR on the reads and lists one entry per CDR3 protein. The sample has hundreds of thousands of distinct CDR3 sequences, approximately 79% seen once. Material: sorted CD4+, CD8+, or CD8+CD57+ T cells (not recorded which) from PBMCs. The receptors were gathered from a human donor with aplastic anemia.

The rearrangement links TRBV2 to TRBJ2-1, with D perhaps TRBD2 (6 bases). V shed 6 bases and J shed 0 bases, with 12 bases lying between them. Per the germline V gene, CDR1 is SNHLY and CDR2 is FYNNEI. This CDR3 contains 15 residues. The CDR3 loop reads CASSDGGNSYNEQFF. The CDR3 nucleotides read TGTGCCAGCAGCGATGGGGGGAACTCCTACAATGAGCAGTTCTTC.

The chain has TRBV20-1 and TRBJ1-6, with D possibly TRBD1 on 5 matching bases. Trimming pared 4 bases from V and 10 bases from J, leaving 14 bases between. The CDR3 consists of 13 residues. Germline V gene sequence: CDR1 DFQATT, CDR2 SNEGSKA (reference sequence). This chain's CDR3 is CSAKGNLRSPLHF. The DNA of the CDR3 is TGCAGTGCTAAGGGGAACCTACGGTCACCCCTCCACTTT.

The rearrangement uses TRBV13 and TRBJ2-7; 8 nucleotides match TRBD1. CDR1 PRHDT and CDR2 FYEKMQ come from the germline V gene (reference sequence). The ends lost 0 bases at V and 1 base at J; junction bases unmatched: 11. The CDR3 has 18 amino acids. The CDR3 DNA is TGTGCCAGCAGCTTAGGAGGCAGGGGGCTAATACTTTCCTACGAGCAGTACGTC. It codes for CASSLGGRGLILSYEQYV.

This chain joins TRBV9 and TRBJ2-3; perhaps TRBD1 as D (6 bases). Trimming left V 3 bases short and J 11 bases short, with 22 bases between. The germline V gene has CDR1 SGDLS and CDR2 YYNGEE. The CDR3 is 15 amino acids. The CDR3 DNA reads as TGTGCCAGCAGCGCGGAGCAACAGGGCACAGCAAAGCAGTATTTT. This codes for CASSAEQQGTAKQYF.

Concerning this clonotype: At one boundary the junction diverges from the germline segment, which might be a read error. This chain uses TRBV15 with TRBJ2-3; no clear D gene. The CDR3 has 13 residues. Germline CDR1 reads LNHNV; CDR2 reads YYDKDF (reference sequence). CDR3 sequence: CATSRASTETPYF. The DNA for the CDR3 is TGTGCCACCAGCAGAGCGAGTACAGAAACGCCGTATTTT.